These 21 T cell receptor beta chains were all obtained from the same sample, sequenced in a study of vaccination and CD4 T cells after COVID-19. These receptors' targets are unknown. Documented treatment: approximately 10-day PBMC culture with coronavirus spike peptide pools or control peptides (ViraFEST assay). CD4+ T cells that had been cultured provided DNA sequenced with the Oncomine TCR Beta short-read assay. One entry per CDR3 protein results from TCRdb running MiXCR on the PCR reads. The data contain roughly 2,700 distinct CDR3 sequences, 30% to 35% of them singletons. The source material was CD4+ T cells from blood, cultured in vitro, sampled after SARS-CoV-2 vaccination. These receptors all come from a human donor who had recovered from COVID-19.

The J gene is TRBJ1-1, the V gene TRBV15; no definite D call. Germline CDR1 reads LNHNV; CDR2 reads YYDKDF (reference sequence). This CDR3 spans 13 amino acids. Trimming stripped 8 bases from V and 3 bases from J, with 13 bases between. CDR3 in amino acids: CATSLGLYTEAFF. The CDR3 bases are TGTGCCACCTCCCTTGGGTTGTACACTGAAGCTTTCTTT.

This clonotype ranks as medium-sized. The rearrangement joins TRBV7-2 to TRBJ1-5; the D gene is possibly TRBD1 (5 bases). The CDR3 contains 15 residues. V dropped 1 base and J dropped 3 bases, with 10 bases sitting between them. The germline gives CDR1 SGHTA, CDR2 FQGNSA. CDR3 region: CASSLGGRDNQPQHF. DNA for the CDR3: TGTGCCAGCAGCTTAGGGGGCAGGGACAATCAGCCCCAGCATTTT. The variable domain in full, completed from reference TRBV7-2 and TRBJ1-5, reads GAGVSQSPSNKVTEKGKDVELRCDPISGHTALYWYRQSLGQGLEFLIYFQGNSAPDKSGLPSDRFSAERTGGSVSTLTIQRTQQEDSAVYLCASSLGGRDNQPQHFGDGTRLSIL.

By share, this clonotype ranks as medium-sized (0.01 to 0.1%). This chain joins TRBV7-9 and TRBJ2-7; the D is unclear. This CDR3 contains 11 residues. Trimming cost V 5 bases and J 7 bases, with 9 bases left between them. Germline CDR1 is SEHNR and CDR2 is FQNEAQ (reference sequence). The CDR3 protein is CASSRTREQYF. The DNA of the CDR3 is TGTGCCAGCAGCCGGACGCGGGAGCAGTACTTC.

This clonotype was seen a few times. The chain recombines TRBV6-5 with TRBJ1-6, with TRBD1 matching 7 bases. This CDR3 is 15 amino acids long. After removal of 4 bases from V and 7 bases from J, the junction contained 7 bases not matched to a gene. In germline, CDR1 is MNHEY, CDR2 SVGAGI. This CDR3 is CASSSRDSPNSPLHF. In DNA form, the CDR3 reads TGTGCCAGCAGTTCCCGGGACAGCCCGAATTCACCCCTCCACTTT.

The rearrangement joins TRBV4-1 to TRBJ2-3, with D unclear. V was clipped by 1 base and J by 3 bases, with 8 bases between them. Germline CDR1 MGHRA, CDR2 YSYEKL. This CDR3 has 14 residues. DNA for the CDR3: TGCGCCAGCAGCCAAGGGCAGGTTACAGATACGCAGTATTTT. Translation: CASSQGQVTDTQYF.

The chain has TRBV19 and TRBJ2-1; 10 nucleotides line up with TRBD2. Germline V gene sequence: CDR1 LNHDA, CDR2 SQIVND (reference sequence). V gave up 6 bases and J gave up 5 bases; unmatched junction bases: 4. This CDR3 spans 14 amino acids. The CDR3 is CASSERGGHNEQFF. The CDR3 region has the DNA TGTGCCAGTAGCGAGCGGGGGGGACACAATGAGCAGTTCTTC.

The chain uses TRBV7-9 and TRBJ1-6; the D gene is possibly TRBD1 (6 bases). The CDR3 covers 14 residues. Trimming stripped 5 bases from V and 13 bases from J, with 18 bases between. Per the germline V gene, CDR1 is SEHNR and CDR2 is FQNEAQ (reference sequence). The CDR3 coding sequence is TGTGCCAGCAGCCCGGCCGGGGGCGTCTCCCCCCTCCACTTT. Protein product: CASSPAGGVSPLHF.

The V gene is TRBV4-2, the J gene TRBJ2-3; maybe TRBD2 (6 bases). The germline V gene has CDR1 LGHNA and CDR2 YNFKEQ. V lost 3 bases and J 0 bases, leaving 7 bases between the germline ends. CDR3 length equals 14 residues. CDR3 sequence: CASSQGTSTDTQYF. CDR3 coding DNA: TGTGCCAGCAGCCAGGGGACTAGCACAGATACGCAGTATTTT.

The CDR3 spells CASRRGQGYSPLHF. In DNA, the CDR3 is TGTGCCAGCAGAAGGGGACAGGGCTACTCACCCCTCCACTTT. The chain employs TRBV5-8 and TRBJ1-6; TRBD1 matches at 9 bases. The CDR3 is 14 residues long. Per germline, CDR1 SGHTS and CDR2 YDEGEE. The junction had 7 bases not matched to a gene; V was cut back by 5 bases and J by 10 bases.

By share, this clonotype counts as medium-sized. This chain uses TRBV7-8 with TRBJ2-1; D may be TRBD2 (5 bases). The CDR3 totals 14 residues. Trimming stripped 6 bases from V and 3 bases from J, with 12 bases between. Germline V gene sequence: CDR1 SGHVS, CDR2 FQNEAQ. The CDR3 is CASRRPGSYNEQFF. As DNA, the CDR3 is TGTGCCAGCAGAAGGCCGGGGAGCTACAATGAGCAGTTCTTC.

This clonotype has more than one count but fewer than ten. The chain couples TRBV7-2 to TRBJ1-6; no clear D. The CDR3 is made up of 15 amino acids. V lost 7 bases, J lost 5 bases, and 15 bases lay in between. Per the germline V gene, CDR1 is SGHTA and CDR2 is FQGNSA. The CDR3 DNA sequence: TGTGCCAGCACCGTCGGTAGTGGGCATAATTCACCCCTCCACTTT. This sequence encodes CASTVGSGHNSPLHF.

By share, this clonotype counts as medium-sized (0.01 to 0.1%). The chain combines TRBV7-6 with TRBJ2-7; tentative D call: TRBD1 (6 bases). CDR1 and CDR2 (germline): SGHVS, FNYEAQ. This CDR3 region has 14 residues. The V gene lost 1 base and the J gene lost 2 bases, with 9 bases spanning the gap. The CDR3 spells CASSLDRGTYEQYF. CDR3 DNA sequence: TGTGCCAGCAGCTTAGATAGGGGGACCTACGAGCAGTACTTC. Together with reference TRBV7-6 and TRBJ2-7, the CDR3 gives the full variable domain: GAGVSQSPRYKVTKRGQDVALRCDPISGHVSLYWYRQALGQGPEFLTYFNYEAQQDKSGLPNDRFSAERPEGSISTLTIQRTEQRDSAMYRCASSLDRGTYEQYFGPGTRLTVT.

This clonotype is judged medium-sized. The genes are TRBV7-9 and TRBJ1-2; D not resolved. The ends were cut back, 6 bases at V and 8 bases at J, with 16 bases in the middle. This CDR3 region has 13 residues. Germline-derived CDR1 and CDR2 are SEHNR and FQNEAQ (reference sequence). The CDR3 bases are TGTGCCAGCAGACCAGACGGCGAATGGGGCTACACCTTC. As protein: CASRPDGEWGYTF. Combining the CDR3 with reference TRBV7-9 and TRBJ1-2 gives the whole variable domain DTGVSQNPRHKITKRGQNVTFRCDPISEHNRLYWYRQTLGQGPEFLTYFQNEAQLEKSRLLSDRFSAERPKGSFSTLEIQRTEQGDSAMYLCASRPDGEWGYTFGSGTRLTVV.

This clonotype occurred a few times. The chain recombines TRBV28 with TRBJ1-5; D is undetermined. Germline loops: CDR1 MDHEN, CDR2 SYDVKM. The V end lost 11 bases, the J end lost 4 bases, and 15 bases lay between the germline ends. The CDR3 totals 13 residues. CDR3 nucleotide sequence: TGTGCCTCCCAACGCCGGGGAAATCAGCCCCAGCATTTT. It encodes CASQRRGNQPQHF.

This clonotype has more than one count but fewer than ten. The chain carries TRBV4-2 and TRBJ2-3; tentatively, D is TRBD1 or TRBD2 (5 bases each). Trimming cost V 1 base and J 3 bases, with 11 bases left between them. This CDR3 is 15 amino acids long. CDR1 is LGHNA and CDR2 is YNFKEQ in the germline V gene. CDR3 in amino acids: CASSQGGFPTDTQYF. Written as DNA, the CDR3 is TGTGCCAGCAGCCAAGGGGGGTTCCCGACAGATACGCAGTATTTT.

This clonotype was seen a handful of times. The chain uses TRBV4-1 and TRBJ2-3, with D perhaps matching TRBD1 (5 bases). Germline lookup yields CDR1 MGHRA and CDR2 YSYEKL. V was shortened by 0 bases and J by 3 bases, with 13 bases between the two germline ends. CDR3 length: 16 amino acids. DNA of the CDR3: TGCGCCAGCAGCCAAGAAAGGGCCAGGGCGACAGATACGCAGTATTTT. Translating it yields CASSQERARATDTQYF.

This CDR3 reads CATSDRGRDTQYF. In DNA, the CDR3 is TGTGCCACCAGTGATAGGGGAAGAGATACGCAGTATTTT. The gene calls are TRBV24-1 and TRBJ2-3; tentatively, D is TRBD1 (5 bases). The CDR3 sequence is 13 residues long. The V gene's germline CDR1 is KGHDR and CDR2 SFDVKD. Trimming took off 3 bases at V and 5 bases at J, with 8 bases between the two ends.

CDR3 nucleotides: TGTGCCAGCAGGTCGGGACTAGCGGGGAGCAATGAGCAGTTCTTC. Translated: CASRSGLAGSNEQFF. The chain joins TRBV5-4 to TRBJ2-1; the match to TRBD2 covers 13 bases. Germline V gene lookup returns CDR1 SGHNT and CDR2 YYREEE (reference sequence). Losses at the gene ends were 5 bases for V and 6 bases for J; bases not matched to a gene: 5. The CDR3 spans 15 residues.

V usage is TRBV4-1 and J usage is TRBJ2-1, with unresolved D. Germline V gene data show CDR1 as MGHRA and CDR2 as YSYEKL. V was trimmed by 1 base and J by 11 bases, leaving 6 bases between them. The CDR3 has 11 amino acids. CDR3 nucleotides: TGCGCCAGCAGCCAAGTAGGTCAGCAGTTCTTC. This sequence encodes CASSQVGQQFF.

This clonotype was counted a few times. The chain has TRBV18 and TRBJ2-7, with unresolved D. The germline gives CDR1 KGHSH, CDR2 LQKENI. This CDR3 comprises 13 residues. The V gene lost 0 bases and the J gene lost 2 bases, with 5 bases spanning the gap. This CDR3 is CASSPPIAYEQYF. The CDR3 nucleotides are TGTGCCAGCTCACCACCGATAGCCTACGAGCAGTACTTC.

This clonotype has more than one count but fewer than ten. The chain carries TRBV7-3 and TRBJ2-3; D is possibly TRBD2 (5 bases). V dropped 2 bases and J dropped 5 bases, with 8 bases sitting between them. The CDR3 contains 13 residues. Per germline, CDR1 SGHTA and CDR2 FQGTGA. The CDR3 DNA follows: TGTGCCAGCAGCTTAGGGGAGATAGATACGCAGTATTTT. Protein sequence: CASSLGEIDTQYF.